Presented here are 5 T cell receptor beta chains from one specimen sequenced in a study of neurological immune-mediated disorders. TCRdb re-analysed the 5' RACE reads in MiXCR, keeping a single row per CDR3 protein. The data contain some 34,000 distinct CDR3 sequences, roughly 1.6% of them singletons. Sequencing was performed on PBMCs. The receptor set was obtained from a woman in her 30s with multiple sclerosis.

This clonotype was seen ten or more times. V gene TRBV5-1 combines with J gene TRBJ2-5; D is uncertain. The germline V gene encodes CDR1 SGHRS and CDR2 YFSETQ. V shed 0 bases and J shed 4 bases, with 7 bases lying between them. This CDR3 is 13 amino acids long. CDR3 amino acids: CASSLGGIETQYF. Here the CDR3 DNA reads TGCGCCAGCAGCTTGGGAGGAATAGAGACCCAGTACTTC.

This clonotype was seen at least ten times. This chain connects TRBV7-2 to TRBJ2-5; D remains ambiguous. The germline V and J ends were trimmed by 5 bases and 5 bases, with 9 bases remaining between them. The CDR3 is 12 amino acids. Germline-derived CDR1 and CDR2 are SGHTA and FQGNSA. The DNA for the CDR3 is TGTGCCAGCAGCCGAGACTTGGAGACCCAGTACTTC. Translation: CASSRDLETQYF.

By share of the sample, this clonotype is medium-sized. The chain has TRBV12-3 or TRBV12-4 and TRBJ2-7; 9 bases align to TRBD1. The CDR3 totals 14 residues. V was clipped by 3 bases and J by 6 bases; unmatched bases: 6. CDR3 loop: CASSLGTGPSEQYF. CDR3 nucleotides: TGTGCCAGCAGTTTGGGGACAGGGCCATCCGAGCAGTACTTC.

This clonotype was recorded at least ten times. The V and J genes are TRBV10-3 and TRBJ2-1; maybe TRBD2 (5 bases). V was pared by 9 bases and J by 7 bases, with 10 bases between. Germline-derived CDR1 and CDR2 are ENHRY and SYGVKD. This CDR3 is built from 11 residues. The CDR3 coding sequence is TGTGCCATGGCGGGCACAAATGAGCAGTTCTTC. Translating it yields CAMAGTNEQFF.

This clonotype was recorded at least ten times. The chain uses TRBV12-3 or TRBV12-4 and TRBJ2-5, with TRBD2 identical over 14 bases. The CDR3 is 14 residues long. The ends lost 6 bases at V and 6 bases at J; junction bases unmatched: 3. The CDR3 is CASRTSGGAKTQYF. CDR3 nucleotide sequence: TGTGCCAGCAGGACTAGCGGGGGGGCAAAGACCCAGTACTTC.